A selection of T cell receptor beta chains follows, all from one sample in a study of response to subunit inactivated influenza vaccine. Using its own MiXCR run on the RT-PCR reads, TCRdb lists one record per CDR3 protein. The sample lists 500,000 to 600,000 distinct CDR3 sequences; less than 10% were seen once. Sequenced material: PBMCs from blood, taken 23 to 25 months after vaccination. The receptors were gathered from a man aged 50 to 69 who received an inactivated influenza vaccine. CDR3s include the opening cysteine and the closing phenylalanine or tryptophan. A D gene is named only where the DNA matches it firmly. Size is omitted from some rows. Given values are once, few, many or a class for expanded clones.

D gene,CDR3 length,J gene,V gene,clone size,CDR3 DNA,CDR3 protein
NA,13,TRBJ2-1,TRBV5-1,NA,TGCGCCAGCAGAGGGATATCAGGACTAGAGCAGTTCTTC,CASRGISGLEQFF
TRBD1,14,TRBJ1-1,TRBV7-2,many,TGTGCCAGCAGCTTCGCCCAGGGGGGGACTGAAGCTTTCTTT,CASSFAQGGTEAFF
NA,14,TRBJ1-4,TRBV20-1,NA,TGCAGTGCTACCCAGGGACCCACTAATGAAAAACTGTTTTTT,CSATQGPTNEKLFF
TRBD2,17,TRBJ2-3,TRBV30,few,TGTGCCTGGGGAGGACTAGCGGGAGGGACTAGCACAGATACGCAGTATTTT,CAWGGLAGGTSTDTQYF
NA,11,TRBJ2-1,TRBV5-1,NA,TGCGCCAGCAGCTTAGACAGTGAGCAGTTCTTC,CASSLDSEQFF
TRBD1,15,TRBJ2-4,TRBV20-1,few,TGCAGTGCTAGTGACCAGGGGGCCTACTTAAACATTCAGTACTTC,CSASDQGAYLNIQYF
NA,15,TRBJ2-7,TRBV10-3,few,TGTGCCATCAGTGAGTCCTCCCAGGGGCAAAGGGAGCAGTACTTC,CAISESSQGQREQYF
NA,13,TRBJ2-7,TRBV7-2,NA,TGTGCCAGCAGTCCTAGACAGGAGTACGAGCAGTACTTC,CASSPRQEYEQYF
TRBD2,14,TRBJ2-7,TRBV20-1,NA,TGCAGTGCACCTGTAGCGGGGACCGACTACGAGCAGTACTTC,CSAPVAGTDYEQYF
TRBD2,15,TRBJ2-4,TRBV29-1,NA,TGCAGCGTTGCCGGAGGACTAGCTCATGGAAACATTCAGTACTTC,CSVAGGLAHGNIQYF
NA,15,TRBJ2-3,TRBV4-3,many,TGCGCCAGCAGCCAAGATCAGTTTGGAATAGATACGCAGTATTTT,CASSQDQFGIDTQYF
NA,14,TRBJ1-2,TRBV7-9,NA,TGTGCCAGCAGCTTAAGCAGGGTTGACTATGGCTACACCTTC,CASSLSRVDYGYTF
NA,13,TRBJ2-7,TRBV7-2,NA,TGTGCCAGCAGCGGCGCCGGCCTCTACGAGCAGTACTTC,CASSGAGLYEQYF
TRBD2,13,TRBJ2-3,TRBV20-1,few,TGCAGTGCCACGCTAGCGGGCACAGATACGCAGTATTTT,CSATLAGTDTQYF
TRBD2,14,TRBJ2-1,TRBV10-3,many,TGTGCCATCAAAACTAGCGGGGAGTACAATGAGCAGTTCTTC,CAIKTSGEYNEQFF
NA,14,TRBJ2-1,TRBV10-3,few,TGTGCCACACTGAGACGGGACCGTATCAATGAGCAGTTCTTC,CATLRRDRINEQFF
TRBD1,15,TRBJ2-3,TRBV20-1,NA,TGCAGTGCTAGAGATGGAACAGGGGGCGCAGATACGCAGTATTTT,CSARDGTGGADTQYF
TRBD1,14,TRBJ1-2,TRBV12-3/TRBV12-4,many,TGTGCCAGCAGTCCGGGACAGGGCCCCTATGGCTACACCTTC,CASSPGQGPYGYTF
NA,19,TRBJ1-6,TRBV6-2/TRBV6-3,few,TGTGCCAGCAGTTACCTCCCAGGACAGACGATTACCTATAATTCACCCCTCCACTTT,CASSYLPGQTITYNSPLHF
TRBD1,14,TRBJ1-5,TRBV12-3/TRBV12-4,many,TGTGCCAGCAGTTTGGACAGGGGGGATCAGCCCCAGCATTTT,CASSLDRGDQPQHF
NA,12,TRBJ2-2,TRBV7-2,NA,TGTGCCAGCAGGTCTCAGGCAGGGGAGCTGTTTTTT,CASRSQAGELFF
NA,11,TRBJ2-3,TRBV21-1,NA,TGTGCCAGCAGCACTGCAGATACGCAGTATTTT,CASSTADTQYF
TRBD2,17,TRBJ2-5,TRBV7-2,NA,TGTGCCAGCAGCTCCCAAAGGCTTAGCGGGAGGGTGCTGGCCCAGTACTTC,CASSSQRLSGRVLAQYF
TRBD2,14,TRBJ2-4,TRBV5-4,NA,TGTGCCAGCAGCTTGGCGGGGGAGGGTAACATTCAGTACTTC,CASSLAGEGNIQYF
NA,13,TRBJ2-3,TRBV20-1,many,TGCAGTGCTAGAAGCTTCAGCACAGATACGCAGTATTTT,CSARSFSTDTQYF
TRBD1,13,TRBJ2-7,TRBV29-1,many,TGCAGCGTGAGGGGGACAGGGTTCTACGAGCAGTACTTC,CSVRGTGFYEQYF
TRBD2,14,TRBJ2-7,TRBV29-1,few,TGCAGCGTTGGGCTAGCGGGAGGCCCGGTAGAGCAGTACTTC,CSVGLAGGPVEQYF
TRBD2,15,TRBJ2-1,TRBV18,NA,TGTGCCAGCTCACCACCAAGCGGGAGACTCAATGAGCAGTTCTTC,CASSPPSGRLNEQFF
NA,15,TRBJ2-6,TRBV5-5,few,TGTGCCAGCAGCTTCTCCCCCACTGGGGCCAACGTCCTGACTTTC,CASSFSPTGANVLTF
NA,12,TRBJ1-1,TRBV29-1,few,TGCAGCGTTGGTTGGCCGAACACTGAAGCTTTCTTT,CSVGWPNTEAFF
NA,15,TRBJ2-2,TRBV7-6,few,TGTGCCACCTCGCTTCGGCTAGGAGATGCCGGGGAGCTGTTTTTT,CATSLRLGDAGELFF
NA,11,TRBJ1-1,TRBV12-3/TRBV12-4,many,TGTGCCAGCAGTTTCTCAAATGAAGCTTTCTTT,CASSFSNEAFF
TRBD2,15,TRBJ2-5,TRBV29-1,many,TGCAGCGTTGATGGGAGGGGCCGGTACCAAGAGACCCAGTACTTC,CSVDGRGRYQETQYF
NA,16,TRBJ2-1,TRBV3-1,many,TGTGCCAGCAGCCAAGAATCTGGGGGGTTGATCAATGAGCAGTTCTTC,CASSQESGGLINEQFF
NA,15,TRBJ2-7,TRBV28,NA,TGTGCCAGCAGTGCCGAGACCCTAGGGTCCTACGAGCAGTACTTC,CASSAETLGSYEQYF
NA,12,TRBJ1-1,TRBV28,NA,TGTGCCAGCAGCCCAATTTACACTGAAGCTTTCTTT,CASSPIYTEAFF
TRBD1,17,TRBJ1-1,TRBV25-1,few,TGTGCCAGCAGTGAATCAACGGTAGGGGGCAGGAACACTGAAGCTTTCTTT,CASSESTVGGRNTEAFF
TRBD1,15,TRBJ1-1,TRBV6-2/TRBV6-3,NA,TGTGCCAGCAGTTACTCGATGGACAGGGGTACTGAAGCTTTCTTT,CASSYSMDRGTEAFF
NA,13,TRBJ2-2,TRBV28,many,TGTGCCAGCAGTTTATCAGCAACCGGGGAGCTGTTTTTT,CASSLSATGELFF
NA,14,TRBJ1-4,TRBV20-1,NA,TGCAGTGCTAGACAAGGCCAGGCGCGAGAAAAACTGTTTTTT,CSARQGQAREKLFF